These T cell receptor beta chains were read from a single sample in a study of T-cell reconstitution after alpha-beta-depleted transplantation in children. TCRdb re-called the PCR reads through MiXCR, storing one row per CDR3 protein. The sample carries 200,000 to 250,000 distinct CDR3 sequences, about 24% recorded once. The specimen comprised PBMCs, mostly from graft donor cells, sampled 360 days after TCRalphabeta/CD19-depleted stem cell transplant. These receptors were collected from a female patient aged 2 to 10 who had a stem cell transplant for congenital amegakaryocytic thrombocytopenia, so the T cells may come from the graft donor. Each CDR3 is given with its conserved first and last residue. Clone sizes are given selectively: once, few, many, or a class where the clone is expanded.

clone size: NA
V gene: TRBV12-3/TRBV12-4
CDR3 protein: CASSLRQGAGETQYF

clone size: NA
V gene: TRBV6-1
CDR3 protein: CASKETRVPGELFF

clone size: few
V gene: TRBV7-8
CDR3 protein: CASSSEPGPDSYGYTF

clone size: few
V gene: TRBV20-1
CDR3 protein: CSAREGGWNTEAFF

clone size: NA
V gene: TRBV28
CDR3 protein: CASWDNSNTGELFF

clone size: once
V gene: TRBV12-3/TRBV12-4
CDR3 protein: CASSFKTGRLYF

clone size: NA
V gene: TRBV20-1
CDR3 protein: CSASFRTGPYEQYF

clone size: NA
V gene: TRBV5-1
CDR3 protein: CASSTTGGSGNTIYF

clone size: NA
V gene: TRBV6-1
CDR3 protein: CASRLGRDYGYTF

clone size: few
V gene: TRBV28
CDR3 protein: CASSLPPRWSGWYQSSYNEQFF

clone size: NA
V gene: TRBV12-3/TRBV12-4
CDR3 protein: CASSPVGVGFDQPQHF

clone size: many
V gene: TRBV3-1
CDR3 protein: CASSPGRTGELFF

clone size: NA
V gene: TRBV4-1
CDR3 protein: CASSQVTGNMFYEQYF

clone size: few
V gene: TRBV4-1
CDR3 protein: CASSHGPLVATDTQYF

clone size: few
V gene: TRBV27
CDR3 protein: CASSPDSYMNTEAFF

clone size: NA
V gene: TRBV29-1
CDR3 protein: CSVGPSSGGPYNEQFF

clone size: NA
V gene: TRBV12-3/TRBV12-4
CDR3 protein: CASSLWASGSYEQYF

clone size: NA
V gene: TRBV11-1
CDR3 protein: CASSLNFGRASSTGELFF

clone size: NA
V gene: TRBV6-5
CDR3 protein: CASSYTSGWADTQYF

clone size: few
V gene: TRBV5-6
CDR3 protein: CASSLPVSGEQYF

clone size: NA
V gene: TRBV20-1
CDR3 protein: CSATFSTGVSYEQYF

clone size: NA
V gene: TRBV29-1
CDR3 protein: CSVEEAESYEQYF

clone size: many
V gene: TRBV27
CDR3 protein: CASSPRQVSEQYF

clone size: NA
V gene: TRBV30
CDR3 protein: CAWGEGLEQYF

clone size: NA
V gene: TRBV11-2
CDR3 protein: CASSIHRGQLTDTQYF

clone size: NA
V gene: TRBV18
CDR3 protein: CASSKLAEPTDTQYF

clone size: NA
V gene: TRBV28
CDR3 protein: CASSLNGPISYEQYF

clone size: NA
V gene: TRBV6-4
CDR3 protein: CASRGLRYSNQPQHF

clone size: few
V gene: TRBV20-1
CDR3 protein: CSARALARSYSDTQYF

clone size: NA
V gene: TRBV6-2/TRBV6-3
CDR3 protein: CASSPIPSGF

clone size: NA
V gene: TRBV20-1
CDR3 protein: CSAGRDRGPQYTEAFF

clone size: few
V gene: TRBV5-8
CDR3 protein: CASRPTGFWETQYF

clone size: NA
V gene: TRBV5-1
CDR3 protein: CASSLLSISAGQDHSPLHF

clone size: few
V gene: TRBV4-1
CDR3 protein: CASSNPLSGGGSPLHF

clone size: NA
V gene: TRBV13
CDR3 protein: CASSLRASGSPDTQYF

clone size: NA
V gene: TRBV30
CDR3 protein: CAWRPNRGEQYF

clone size: NA
V gene: TRBV6-4
CDR3 protein: CASSLEAGELRTQYF

clone size: NA
V gene: TRBV4-3
CDR3 protein: CASSFGRQGSGNTIYF

clone size: NA
V gene: TRBV6-2/TRBV6-3
CDR3 protein: CASSYPRGQGTYEQYF

clone size: few
V gene: TRBV18
CDR3 protein: CASSPSLGLAGTEQFF

clone size: NA
V gene: TRBV4-1
CDR3 protein: CASSRDSQTSSYEQYF

clone size: NA
V gene: TRBV12-3/TRBV12-4
CDR3 protein: CASSMDGSGNTIYF

clone size: NA
V gene: TRBV13
CDR3 protein: CASSFSGTVTDTQYF

clone size: NA
V gene: TRBV29-1
CDR3 protein: CSVGGTSAYYEQYF

clone size: NA
V gene: TRBV12-3/TRBV12-4
CDR3 protein: CASSFRDIEPQHF

clone size: NA
V gene: TRBV5-6
CDR3 protein: CASSLGSHGYTF

clone size: many
V gene: TRBV5-1
CDR3 protein: CASSPDRDGGQFF

clone size: NA
V gene: TRBV28
CDR3 protein: CASSPDRAIQPQHF

clone size: NA
V gene: TRBV20-1
CDR3 protein: CSARPRTGNVAEAFF

clone size: once
V gene: TRBV10-3
CDR3 protein: CAISALGQGEVEQYF

clone size: NA
V gene: TRBV7-9
CDR3 protein: CASSKGLANEQYF

clone size: NA
V gene: TRBV4-2
CDR3 protein: CASSQVSGGREADTQYF

clone size: NA
V gene: TRBV18
CDR3 protein: CASSPSGGPTEAFF

clone size: NA
V gene: TRBV28
CDR3 protein: CASSLKREPRETQYF